One and the same sample provided the 11 T cell receptor beta chains below, sequenced in a study of control samples from healthy donors and cancer patients. Produced via immunoSEQ multiplex PCR; TCRdb's table is partial and in-frame only. The data hold tens of thousands of clones, with roughly nine tenths observed a single time. Specimen: blood. These receptor sequences come from a woman aged 60-75 years in good health.

This clone was detected a few times. The chain employs TRBV21-1 and TRBJ2-3; the table's D call TRBD1 went unverified against the DNA. TRBV21-1 is assigned pseudogene status. The CDR3 extends over 16 amino acids. As DNA, the CDR3 is TGTGCCAGCAGCAAACCGAACAGAATGGGCACAGATACGCAGTATTTT. This sequence encodes CASSKPNRMGTDTQYF.

There are a few counts of this clone. The CDR3 reads CASSQDQGGTTYEQYF. The CDR3 region has the DNA TGCGCCAGCAGCCAAGATCAAGGCGGGACAACCTACGAGCAGTACTTC. The gene calls are TRBV4-1 and TRBJ2-7; D is perhaps TRBD1 or TRBD2 (6 bases each). Germline CDR1 MGHRA, CDR2 YSYEKL. The CDR3 loop spans 16 amino acids. Deletions cut 0 bases from V and 2 bases from J, with 14 bases between.

The chain joins TRBV18 to TRBJ2-3; D is uncertain. Germline V gene sequence: CDR1 KGHSH, CDR2 LQKENI. Trimming pared 3 bases from V and 4 bases from J, leaving 5 bases between. This CDR3 comprises 12 residues. The CDR3 spells CASSPYSDTQYF. DNA of the CDR3: TGTGCCAGCTCACCTTACTCAGATACGCAGTATTTT.

The chain has TRBV9 and TRBJ2-1; no reliable D call. The CDR3 is made up of 13 amino acids. V dropped 0 bases and J dropped 9 bases, with 10 bases sitting between them. From germline, CDR1 is SGDLS and CDR2 YYNGEE. Here the CDR3 reads CASSVVSTGEQFF. The CDR3 nucleotides are TGTGCCAGCAGCGTAGTATCCACGGGTGAGCAGTTCTTC.

This clone appeared once. The chain carries TRBV24-1 and TRBJ2-1, with TRBD1 identical over 9 bases. CDR1 and CDR2 from the germline V gene are KGHDR and SFDVKD. V trimming: 9 bases; J trimming: 8 bases; junction bases outside the gene matches: 10. This CDR3 contains 14 residues. The CDR3 protein is CATDQGQGGDEQFF. The CDR3 DNA sequence: TGTGCCACCGATCAGGGACAGGGAGGCGATGAGCAGTTCTTC.

V is TRBV29-1 and J is TRBJ1-3; D uncertain. Trimming left V 0 bases short and J 4 bases short, with 7 bases between. Germline CDR1 reads SQVTM; CDR2 reads ANQGSEA. This CDR3 region has 13 residues. CDR3 coding DNA: TGCAGCGTTGAAGAAAGGAGAGGAAACACCATATATTTT. Translation: CSVEERRGNTIYF.

V usage is TRBV7-2 and J usage is TRBJ2-3; the D gene is possibly TRBD2 (6 bases). The ends were cut back, 1 base at V and 4 bases at J, with 12 bases in the middle. Germline V CDR1 and CDR2: SGHTA, FQGNSA. The CDR3 contains 15 residues. CDR3 residues: CASSLVAVGADTQYF. Written as DNA, the CDR3 is TGTGCCAGCAGCTTAGTAGCGGTGGGGGCAGATACGCAGTATTTT.

This chain connects TRBV15 to TRBJ2-7; 15 nucleotides align to TRBD2. V gave up 8 bases and J gave up 0 bases; unmatched junction bases: 14. CDR1 and CDR2 (germline): LNHNV, YYDKDF (reference sequence). The CDR3 extends over 19 amino acids. The CDR3 DNA follows: TGTGCCACCGCCCCTACCCCCGGGACTAGCGGGAGGACCTCCTACGAGCAGTACTTC. It specifies CATAPTPGTSGRTSYEQYF.

The V call is TRBV9, the J call TRBJ1-1; D is uncertain. CDR1 is SGDLS and CDR2 is YYNGEE in the germline V gene. CDR3 length: 12 amino acids. V lost 4 bases, J lost 0 bases, and 4 bases lay in between. The CDR3 protein is CASSQLNTEAFF. CDR3 DNA sequence: TGTGCCAGCAGCCAATTGAACACTGAAGCTTTCTTT.

V and J are TRBV5-1 and TRBJ2-2, with TRBD1 as a possible D gene (6 bases). The length of the CDR3 is 13 residues. CDR1 and CDR2 (germline): SGHRS, YFSETQ. V was cut by 4 bases and J by 5 bases, with 9 bases left in between. CDR3 sequence: CASSTGLTGELFF. CDR3 in DNA: TGCGCCAGCAGCACAGGGTTGACCGGGGAGCTGTTTTTT.

This sequence joins TRBV15 and TRBJ1-5; D gene uncertain. This CDR3 has 13 amino acids. Germline lookup yields CDR1 LNHNV and CDR2 YYDKDF (reference sequence). Trimming removed 5 bases from V and 6 bases from J, with 11 bases in between. The DNA for the CDR3 is TGTGCCACCAGCGGGCCTTTCGGTCAGCCCCAGCATTTT. It encodes CATSGPFGQPQHF. Based on the CDR3 plus reference TRBV15 and TRBJ1-5, the full variable domain is DAMVIQNPRYQVTQFGKPVTLSCSQTLNHNVMYWYQQKSSQAPKLLFHYYDKDFNNEADTPDNFQSRRPNTSFCFLDIRSPGLGDTAMYLCATSGPFGQPQHFGDGTRLSIL.